The entry below describes one T cell receptor beta chain. This receptor's antigen is unknown. No base qualities exist here, and no much larger clone lies one base off it. The data derive from a study of T cells after yellow fever vaccination (dated by TCRdb to the late 2010s). With regard to the full study: The SMART-Seq v4 Ultra Low Input RNA kit was used to prepare libraries from fractions with low cell numbers. To follow T-cell clones before and after primary and booster YFV17D yellow fever vaccination, bulk TCR alpha and beta repertoires were sequenced over time. Two healthy male donors, one aged 18 to 30 and one aged 30 to 39 years, were included in the cohort. Blood samples were taken at several timepoints before and after primary and secondary immunization, and bulk PBMC replicates and cell subsets were isolated. Summary of the overall study and its limitations: Because only a couple of donors were included in the study, the extent to which the findings can be generalized is limited. Because abundant contaminating clonotypes from the bulk population could be contained in FACS-sorted repertoires, computational filtering was required. After the booster, most of the clones that had expanded following primary vaccination were detected again (approximately 95% of CD4 and roughly 90% of CD8), which suggests that memory was broadly maintained. A small fraction of clonotypes appeared in both the CD4 and CD8 compartments, likely as a result of convergent recombination. Compared with the primary T-cell response, the secondary T-cell response was weaker but faster, peaking on day 5 rather than day 15.

This sample's treatment or condition label indicates: live attenuated yellow fever vaccine strain. At each blood-draw timepoint, two biological replicates of bulk PBMCs were obtained. PBMCs were isolated from peripheral blood using a standard Ficoll-Paque protocol. TriZol was used to extract RNA from bulk PBMCs, CD4 and CD8 fractions, and dextramer-positive and dextramer-negative fractions. CDR1 and CDR2 (SGDLS, YYNGEE) derive from the germline V gene. V is cut by 0 bases and J by 6 bases, and the space between the germline ends is 13 bases. Including the terminal cysteine and phenylalanine, the CDR3 comprises 15 residues. Just CDR3 DNA is preserved here, 45 bases in frame from base 1. The run used an Illumina NovaSeq 6000. TCR cDNA was synthesized by 5'RACE template switching, through which a universal primer site and unique molecular identifiers were introduced. cDNA synthesis was primed from both the TCR alpha and TCR beta constant segments. Library amplification involved two PCR steps, and the second step added sample barcodes and sequencing adapters. Sequencing of libraries was performed on Illumina HiSeq 2500 (2x100 bp) or NovaSeq (2x150 bp). In the original analysis: Reads were demultiplexed and collapsed into UMI consensus sequences with MIGEC, and V(D)J alignment was performed with MiXCR. Vaccine-responding clonotypes were identified with edgeR using replicate PBMC samples, with FDR below 0.01 and a log2 fold change above 5 up to day 15 being required. Each bulk clonotype was labeled CD4 or CD8 based on which sequenced repertoire, CD4 or CD8, contained the clonotype at higher abundance. TCRdb cleaned the public reads at Q25 with fastp, built clones with MiXCR and kept in-frame beta chains. Entries that share a CDR3 protein sequence are merged under the most common genes and DNA. The V and J calls shown here were made by TCRdb, not taken from the authors' results. In this sample the table shows a few hundred thousand distinct CDR3 sequences, 3% to 4.5% of which occur a single time. The ten largest make up around a quarter of the sample.

The sequencing here drew on PBMCs, taken on the day of the yellow fever booster vaccination. The chain joins TRBV9 to TRBJ1-5; TRBD1 is perhaps the D gene, given 5 matching bases. This clonotype originated in a young man who received the YFV17D yellow fever vaccine. The CDR3 region has the sequence CASSVAGGEGQPQHF. The DNA sequence is TGTGCCAGCAGCGTAGCTGGAGGGGAGGGTCAGCCCCAGCATTTT.